What follows are 11 T cell receptor beta chains derived from one specimen sequenced in a study of OX40 agonist ivuxolimab in advanced cancers. Assay used: immunoSEQ multiplex PCR; TCRdb lists only in-frame clones, some missing. The top ten clones hold 2% to 3% of a sample with tens of thousands of clones, roughly four fifths of them seen once. The specimen comprised CD4+ or CD8+ T cells sorted from blood, sampled in a trial of the OX40 agonist ivuxolimab. The source of these receptors is an adult with an advanced solid tumor such as melanoma, head and neck, liver or kidney cancer.

The chain couples TRBV30 to TRBJ2-6; a weak D match, TRBD1 (5 bases). The CDR3 contains 17 residues. V was clipped by 0 bases and J by 0 bases, with 12 bases between them. Germline lookup yields CDR1 GTSNPN and CDR2 SVGIG (reference sequence). The DNA of the CDR3 is TGTGCCTGGAGTGTTGCCAGGGTACGCTCTGGGGCCAACGTCCTGACTTTC. This gives the protein CAWSVARVRSGANVLTF.

The genes are TRBV7-2 and TRBJ2-1, with 13 bases fitting TRBD2. V dropped 1 base and J dropped 0; count of bases not matched to a gene: 3. Germline CDR1 and CDR2: SGHTA and FQGNSA. This CDR3 region has 18 residues. CDR3 nucleotide sequence: TGTGCCAGCAGCTTAGGGGGACTAGCGGGATTCTCCTACAATGAGCAGTTCTTC. It translates to CASSLGGLAGFSYNEQFF.

This clone has a single count. A read error is the likely source, as a far larger clone sits one nucleotide away. This chain uses TRBV4-2 with TRBJ1-1; D gene uncertain. CDR3 length: 17 amino acids. The germline V gene encodes CDR1 LGHNA and CDR2 YNFKEQ. V was pared by 1 base and J by 0 bases, with 15 bases between. In DNA, the CDR3 is TGTGCCAGCAGCCAAGGGCGGCACGTCCTAGTGAACACTGAAGCTTTCTTT. It is translated as CASSQGRHVLVNTEAFF.

The rearrangement uses TRBV2 and TRBJ2-2; unclear D gene. The CDR3 totals 13 residues. Trimming shortened V by 3 bases and J by 8 bases, and 10 bases separated the two germline ends. Germline CDR1 SNHLY, CDR2 FYNNEI. This chain's CDR3 is CASSDDLRGELFF. The CDR3 DNA reads TGTGCCAGCAGTGACGACCTGAGGGGGGAGCTGTTTTTT.

This chain uses TRBV9 with TRBJ2-1; D could derive from TRBD1 or TRBD2 (5 bases each). Trimming took 4 bases from V and 0 from J, leaving 23 bases between them. Germline CDR1 and CDR2: SGDLS and YYNGEE. The CDR3 is 19 residues long. This CDR3 reads CASSPTLGAALSSYNEQFF. Written as DNA, the CDR3 is TGTGCCAGCAGCCCAACCCTCGGGGCAGCCCTCAGCTCCTACAATGAGCAGTTCTTC. Combining the CDR3 with reference TRBV9 and TRBJ2-1 gives the whole variable domain DSGVTQTPKHLITATGQRVTLRCSPRSGDLSVYWYQQSLDQGLQFLIQYYNGEERAKGNILERFSAQQFPDLHSELNLSSLELGDSALYFCASSPTLGAALSSYNEQFFGPGTRLTVL.

The J gene is TRBJ2-4, the V gene TRBV19, with 8 bases identical to TRBD2. This CDR3 contains 17 residues. After removal of 3 bases from V and 3 bases from J, the junction contained 10 bases not matched to a gene. Looked up from germline, CDR1 is LNHDA and CDR2 is SQIVND (reference sequence). CDR3 in amino acids: CASSMGTRPAGKNIQYF. CDR3 coding DNA: TGTGCCAGTAGTATGGGGACTAGGCCCGCAGGCAAAAACATTCAGTACTTC.

V gene TRBV7-8 combines with J gene TRBJ2-2; possibly TRBD1 for D (6 bases). This CDR3 is 12 amino acids long. V was cut by 5 bases and J by 12 bases, with 13 bases left in between. Looked up from germline, CDR1 is SGHVS and CDR2 is FQNEAQ. Written as DNA, the CDR3 is TGTGCCAGCAGCCTACAGGGAGAGAAGCTGTTTTTT. Its protein product is CASSLQGEKLFF.

The V and J genes are TRBV6-5 and TRBJ1-1, with D unclear. This CDR3 has 14 amino acids. V lost 2 bases and J lost 4, with 11 bases in between. Germline CDR1 reads MNHEY; CDR2 reads SVGAGI. CDR3 nucleotides: TGTGCCAGCAGTTACGGGGATGTAAGCACTGAAGCTTTCTTT. This sequence encodes CASSYGDVSTEAFF.

This clone appeared once. This chain uses TRBV4-3 with TRBJ2-5, with D unresolved. The DNA matches TRBJ2-7 better at its end, which makes the J call doubtful. This CDR3 contains 16 residues. CDR1 is LGHNA, CDR2 YSLEER, per germline. This CDR3 reads CASSQAHRAFTYEQYF. CDR3 coding DNA: TGCGCCAGCAGCCAGGCACACCGAGCGTTCACCTACGAGCAGTACTTC.

This rearrangement joins TRBV21-1 to TRBJ2-1; the table calls TRBD2, which could not be checked here. TRBV21-1 is labeled a pseudogene. The CDR3 extends over 13 amino acids. Written as DNA, the CDR3 is TGTGCCAGCAGCGCACGAGTTTACCATGAGCAGTTCTTC. It specifies CASSARVYHEQFF.

The V gene is TRBV4-2, the J gene TRBJ1-1; 8 bases match TRBD1. This CDR3 has 16 amino acids. Germline values: CDR1 LGHNA, CDR2 YNFKEQ. With 5 bases clipped from V and 6 bases from J, the junction kept 14 bases outside the gene matches. DNA of the CDR3: TGTGCCAGCAGCTTGCAGGCGGCAGGGGGCTGGGCTGAAGCTTTCTTT. Translating it yields CASSLQAAGGWAEAFF.